The 23 T cell receptor beta chains reported below all come from one sample, sequenced in a study of beta chain features in type 1 diabetes. These receptors are not linked to any known antigen. General study points: Type 1 diabetes patients had TCRB CDR3s that were shorter (moderately but significantly so) in all four CD4+ subsets.

Isolated RNA was reverse transcribed in full, so expressed TCRB transcripts were sequenced. Libraries were prepared by immunoSEQ multiplex PCR; TCRdb keeps only in-frame clonotypes and omits some of them. In the table there are more than 550,000 clones, roughly 13% of which are singletons. The sample was naive CD4+ T cells from blood. The receptors stem from a young man with type 1 diabetes.

This clone occurred a few times. The chain links TRBV30 to TRBJ2-3; D uncertain. The CDR3 spans 14 residues. V was cut by 0 bases and J by 2 bases, with 9 bases left in between. Germline CDR1 is GTSNPN and CDR2 is SVGIG (reference sequence). CDR3 nucleotide sequence: TGTGCCTGGAGTGTAGACGAGACCACAGATACGCAGTATTTT. Translation gives CAWSVDETTDTQYF.

V usage is TRBV5-1 and J usage is TRBJ1-2; D unclear. CDR3 length equals 13 residues. V lost 0 bases to trimming and J lost 3 bases, with 6 bases between them. CDR1 is SGHRS and CDR2 is YFSETQ in the germline V gene. CDR3 sequence reads: CASSLGPDYGYTF. CDR3 DNA: TGCGCCAGCAGCTTGGGGCCTGACTATGGCTACACCTTC.

J is TRBJ2-2 and V is TRBV10-3, with unresolved D. The V end lost 0 bases, the J end lost 2 bases, and 4 bases lay between the germline ends. The CDR3 has 14 amino acids. CDR1 and CDR2 from the germline V gene are ENHRY and SYGVKD. CDR3 nucleotide sequence: TGTGCCATCAGTGAGTCCACCAACACCGGGGAGCTGTTTTTT. The encoded protein is CAISESTNTGELFF.

This CDR3 reads CASTRGLAGGNEQFF. The CDR3 DNA sequence: TGTGCCAGCACTCGAGGACTAGCGGGGGGAAATGAGCAGTTCTTC. The chain combines TRBV6-5 with TRBJ2-1; TRBD2 aligns across 14 bases. After removal of 7 bases from V and 7 bases from J, the junction contained 6 bases not matched to a gene. Germline V gene lookup returns CDR1 MNHEY and CDR2 SVGAGI. This CDR3 is 15 amino acids long.

In this sample, this clone turned up a few times. The chain combines TRBV10-2 with TRBJ1-5; D remains unclear. Trimming shortened V by 6 bases and J by 2 bases, and 11 bases separated the two germline ends. Germline V gene sequence: CDR1 WSHSY, CDR2 SAAADI. The CDR3 consists of 14 residues. The CDR3 here is CASRPAGGNQPQHF. CDR3 coding DNA: TGCGCCAGCAGACCAGCCGGGGGCAATCAGCCCCAGCATTTT.

A few counts support this clone. V usage is TRBV29-1 and J usage is TRBJ1-1; D uncertain. This CDR3 is 12 amino acids long. V was clipped by 7 bases and J by 3 bases, with 12 bases between them. Per germline, CDR1 SQVTM and CDR2 ANQGSEA. The CDR3 DNA reads as TGCAGCGCCGGAGTTGTGGACACTGAAGCTTTCTTT. Its translation is CSAGVVDTEAFF.

The chain has TRBV28 and TRBJ2-7, with no clear D. This CDR3 has 14 residues. The V gene lost 2 bases and the J gene lost 3 bases, with 11 bases spanning the gap. Germline V lookup: CDR1 MDHEN, CDR2 SYDVKM. The CDR3 protein is CASSLPGPLYEQYF. Here the CDR3 DNA reads TGTGCCAGCAGTTTACCCGGACCCCTCTACGAGCAGTACTTC.

This clone appeared a few times. In DNA, the CDR3 is TGTGCCAGCAGTGCAGCCAGGGGCGGCGCGAGGTGGACTGAAGCTTTCTTT. It is translated as CASSAARGGARWTEAFF. The rearrangement uses TRBV25-1 and TRBJ1-1; D might be TRBD1 (6 bases). Germline V CDR1 and CDR2: MGHDK, SYGVNS. The CDR3 length is 17 residues. V was cut by 4 bases and J by 5 bases, with 23 bases left in between.

In its sample, this clone was seen a few times. This chain connects TRBV19 to TRBJ1-2; 8 nucleotides agree with TRBD1. J was trimmed by 0 bases and V by 10 bases; bases with no gene match: 7. The CDR3 spans 14 residues. Germline V lookup: CDR1 LNHDA, CDR2 SQIVND (reference sequence). As DNA, the CDR3 is TGTGCCACTTCCGACAGGGGAGCTAACTATGGCTACACCTTC. Translating it yields CATSDRGANYGYTF.

This chain uses TRBV6-6 with TRBJ2-4; maybe TRBD1 (5 bases). CDR3 length: 15 residues. V was pared by 8 bases and J by 0 bases, with 14 bases between. CDR1 MNHNY and CDR2 SVGAGI come from the germline V gene (reference sequence). CDR3 nucleotide sequence: TGTGCCAGCGGAACCAGGGCTCTAGCCAAAAACATTCAGTACTTC. Translated: CASGTRALAKNIQYF.

This clone turned up a few times. CDR3 in amino acids: CAWRDGRMSNPGANVLTF. The CDR3 DNA sequence: TGTGCCTGGAGAGACGGGCGCATGTCAAACCCGGGGGCCAACGTCCTGACTTTC. The chain carries TRBV30 and TRBJ2-6, with D unresolved. V lost 3 bases and J 4 bases, leaving 22 bases between the germline ends. Germline V gene sequence: CDR1 GTSNPN, CDR2 SVGIG (reference sequence). The CDR3 has 18 residues.

This clone was seen a handful of times. The chain links TRBV18 to TRBJ2-3, with 7 bases fitting TRBD1. J lost 2 bases, V lost 3 bases, and 2 bases had no gene match. The CDR3 runs 14 residues. Germline CDR1 KGHSH, CDR2 LQKENI. The CDR3 here is CASSPTGITDTQYF. DNA of the CDR3: TGTGCCAGCTCACCGACAGGGATCACAGATACGCAGTATTTT.

This clone has more than one count but fewer than ten. V gene TRBV9 combines with J gene TRBJ2-7; TRBD2 matches at 14 bases. CDR3 length: 18 residues. After removal of 0 bases from V and 2 bases from J, the junction contained 7 bases not matched to a gene. Germline CDR1 reads SGDLS; CDR2 reads YYNGEE. CDR3 protein: CASSVAPGTSGGPYEQYF. The CDR3 nucleotides read TGTGCCAGCAGCGTAGCGCCAGGGACTAGCGGGGGACCCTACGAGCAGTACTTC.

The sample holds a few counts of this clone. This specimen includes other DNA sequences encoding the same CDR3. This chain connects TRBV29-1 to TRBJ1-1; possible D gene TRBD1, 6 bases. V dropped 3 bases and J dropped 4 bases, with 12 bases sitting between them. In germline, CDR1 is SQVTM, CDR2 ANQGSEA. The CDR3 consists of 13 residues. The CDR3 sequence: CSVEAQGGTEAFF. The CDR3 DNA is TGCAGCGTTGAGGCACAGGGTGGCACTGAAGCTTTCTTT.

This clone has just a few counts. The rearrangement joins TRBV5-4 to TRBJ1-1; D perhaps matches TRBD1 (5 bases). V was trimmed by 0 bases and J by 1 base, leaving 10 bases between them. The CDR3 is 15 residues long. Germline V CDR1 and CDR2: SGHNT, YYREEE (reference sequence). CDR3 DNA: TGTGCCAGCAGCTTGGATGCGGGGGGGAACACTGAAGCTTTCTTT. Translation gives CASSLDAGGNTEAFF.

This clone was counted between two and nine times. This chain connects TRBV30 to TRBJ1-5; D uncertain. The CDR3 contains 13 residues. The germline CDR1 and CDR2 sequences are GTSNPN and SVGIG (reference sequence). Trimming pared 0 bases from V and 6 bases from J, leaving 9 bases between. The CDR3 nucleotides read TGTGCCTGGAGTGTAGGGCGGGGTCAGCCCCAGCATTTT. Its translation is CAWSVGRGQPQHF.

V is TRBV4-3 and J is TRBJ2-2; 8 bases are a match to TRBD2. V gave up 0 bases and J gave up 7 bases; unmatched junction bases: 7. The length of the CDR3 is 16 residues. Per germline, CDR1 LGHNA and CDR2 YSLEER. In nucleotides, the CDR3 is TGCGCCAGCAGCCAAGACCCCGGGACTAGAGGCGGGGAGCTGTTTTTT. Its protein product is CASSQDPGTRGGELFF.

The V and J genes are TRBV6-1 and TRBJ1-5; 11 bases fit TRBD1. This CDR3 has 15 residues. The ends lost 5 bases at V and 5 bases at J; junction bases unmatched: 5. The germline CDR1 and CDR2 sequences are MNHNS and SASEGT. This CDR3 is CASSRGQGVDQPQHF. In DNA, the CDR3 is TGTGCCAGCAGTAGGGGACAGGGGGTGGATCAGCCCCAGCATTTT.

The sample holds a few counts of this clone. V usage is TRBV28 and J usage is TRBJ1-5; 7 bases are shared with TRBD1. The CDR3 consists of 13 residues. CDR1 MDHEN and CDR2 SYDVKM come from the germline V gene. Germline trimming cut 9 bases from V and 5 bases from J; bases unmatched to any gene: 7. CDR3 amino acids: CASRGQEYQPQHF. CDR3 nucleotides: TGTGCCAGTCGCGGACAGGAATATCAGCCCCAGCATTTT.

This clone was counted only a few times. The sample contains more than one DNA sequence encoding this CDR3. V usage is TRBV7-9 and J usage is TRBJ1-5; D is undetermined. Deletions cut 1 base from V and 5 bases from J, with 3 bases between. The germline V gene encodes CDR1 SEHNR and CDR2 FQNEAQ (reference sequence). The CDR3 consists of 12 residues. The CDR3 reads CASSLGDQPQHF. In nucleotides, the CDR3 is TGTGCCAGCAGCTTAGGGGATCAGCCCCAGCATTTT. Looking up the rest from reference TRBV7-9 and TRBJ1-5 gives the full variable domain: DTGVSQNPRHKITKRGQNVTFRCDPISEHNRLYWYRQTLGQGPEFLTYFQNEAQLEKSRLLSDRFSAERPKGSFSTLEIQRTEQGDSAMYLCASSLGDQPQHFGDGTRLSIL.

This clone came up a few times. For the CDR3, the DNA is TGTGCCAGCAGCCCCCAGCGGACAGCCTACAATGAGCAGTTCTTC. Residues: CASSPQRTAYNEQFF. The chain recombines TRBV7-9 with TRBJ2-1; D may be TRBD1 (6 bases). This CDR3 has 15 amino acids. Germline assignment: CDR1 SEHNR and CDR2 FQNEAQ (reference sequence). Trimming removed 5 bases from V and 2 bases from J, with 13 bases in between.

The V gene is TRBV4-1, the J gene TRBJ2-1, with unresolved D. The CDR3 has 16 residues. Germline V gene lookup returns CDR1 MGHRA and CDR2 YSYEKL. V was shortened by 0 bases and J by 2 bases, with 11 bases between the two germline ends. The CDR3 nucleotides read TGCGCCAGCAGCCAAGATCCGAAGGTCCCCTACAATGAGCAGTTCTTC. Translating it yields CASSQDPKVPYNEQFF.

The J gene is TRBJ2-5, the V gene TRBV28, with 9 bases lining up with TRBD1. The CDR3 spans 14 residues. J gave up 4 bases and V 5 bases, and 5 bases lay outside the gene matches. CDR1 and CDR2 (germline): MDHEN, SYDVKM. The CDR3 DNA reads TGTGCCAGCAGTCTGCCGGGACAGGGAGAGACCCAGTACTTC. Translating gives CASSLPGQGETQYF.